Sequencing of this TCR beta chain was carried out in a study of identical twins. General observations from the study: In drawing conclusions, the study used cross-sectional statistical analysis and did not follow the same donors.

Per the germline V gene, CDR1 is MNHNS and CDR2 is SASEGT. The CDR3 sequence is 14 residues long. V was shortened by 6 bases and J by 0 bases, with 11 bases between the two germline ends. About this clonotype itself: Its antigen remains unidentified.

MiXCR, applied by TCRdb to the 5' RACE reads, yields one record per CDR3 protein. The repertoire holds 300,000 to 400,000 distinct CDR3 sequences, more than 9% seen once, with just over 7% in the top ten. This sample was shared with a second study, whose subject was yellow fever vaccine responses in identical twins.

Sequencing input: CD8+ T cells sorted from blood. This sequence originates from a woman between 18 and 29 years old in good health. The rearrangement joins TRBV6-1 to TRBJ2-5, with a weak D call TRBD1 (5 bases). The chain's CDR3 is CASRQTEYQETQYF. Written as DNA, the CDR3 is TGTGCCAGCAGGCAGACAGAGTACCAAGAGACCCAGTACTTC.